What follows are 32 T cell receptor beta chains derived from one specimen sequenced in a study of T cell responses to AZD1222 COVID-19 vaccine. Clones were sequenced by immunoSEQ multiplex PCR, and TCRdb holds only the in-frame ones, with some missing. The sample has 85,000 to 110,000 clones, 90% seen once. This specimen consisted of peripheral blood, obtained on day 0 of AZD1222 vaccination. These TCRs come from an adult in good health.

This clone was seen just once. This chain links TRBV6-5 with TRBJ2-2; the D gene is possibly TRBD1 (6 bases). The CDR3 has 16 amino acids. From germline, CDR1 is MNHEY and CDR2 SVGAGI. The ends were cut back, 4 bases at V and 3 bases at J, with 15 bases in the middle. This CDR3 reads CASSFTGKEDTGELFF. The CDR3 region has the DNA TGTGCCAGCAGTTTCACAGGGAAAGAGGACACCGGGGAGCTGTTTTTT.

V usage is TRBV10-3 and J usage is TRBJ2-7; D gene unclear. V lost 2 bases to trimming and J lost 4 bases, with 3 bases between them. The CDR3 is made up of 11 amino acids. The germline V gene encodes CDR1 ENHRY and CDR2 SYGVKD. The CDR3 reads CAISEGYEQYF. CDR3 nucleotide sequence: TGTGCCATCAGTGAGGGATACGAGCAGTACTTC.

The V gene is TRBV7-8, the J gene TRBJ1-6; perhaps TRBD1 as D (5 bases). V lost 4 bases to trimming and J lost 5 bases, with 12 bases between them. Looked up from germline, CDR1 is SGHVS and CDR2 is FQNEAQ. The CDR3 is 15 residues long. The CDR3 coding sequence is TGTGCCAGCAGCTCCCGTGACAGAAATAATTCACCCCTCCACTTT. Its protein product is CASSSRDRNNSPLHF.

The chain combines TRBV6-1 with TRBJ1-1, with D possibly being TRBD1 (5 bases). The CDR3 runs to 12 residues. V lost 3 bases and J 5 bases, leaving 7 bases between the germline ends. The germline gives CDR1 MNHNS, CDR2 SASEGT. CDR3 DNA sequence: TGTGCCAGCAGTGAGGGGGGGACTGAAGCTTTCTTT. Protein product: CASSEGGTEAFF.

J is TRBJ1-2 and V is TRBV19; 7 nucleotides match TRBD1. Germline-derived CDR1 and CDR2 are LNHDA and SQIVND (reference sequence). This CDR3 has 13 amino acids. V lost 6 bases and J lost 4; bases outside the gene matches: 5. Written as DNA, the CDR3 is TGTGCCAGTAGACGAACAGGGGTCTATGGCTACACCTTC. This translates into CASRRTGVYGYTF.

The V gene is TRBV25-1, the J gene TRBJ2-7; D is uncertain. The germline V gene has CDR1 MGHDK and CDR2 SYGVNS. Trimming pared 3 bases from V and 5 bases from J, leaving 5 bases between. This CDR3 is 11 amino acids long. The CDR3 DNA follows: TGTGCCAGCAGTGAGGGTGACGAGCAGTACTTC. It yields the protein CASSEGDEQYF.

CDR3 amino acids: CASSIENYGYTF. The CDR3 DNA sequence: TGTGCCAGTAGTATAGAGAACTATGGCTACACCTTC. The gene calls are TRBV19 and TRBJ1-2; D is unclear. The CDR3 extends over 12 amino acids. Trimming stripped 0 bases from V and 2 bases from J, with 1 base between. Per the germline V gene, CDR1 is LNHDA and CDR2 is SQIVND (reference sequence).

The V call is TRBV28, the J call TRBJ1-6; D is ambiguous. The CDR3 sequence is 15 residues long. The V end was cut by 2 bases, the J end by 9 bases, with 14 bases between. Germline V gives CDR1 MDHEN, CDR2 SYDVKM. CDR3 coding DNA: TGTGCCAGCAGTTTAGCCTATTGGGTTGGTTCACCCCTCCACTTT. Translating gives CASSLAYWVGSPLHF.

The chain is built from TRBV2 and TRBJ2-2; 10 bases fit TRBD2. The CDR3 contains 16 residues. CDR1 is SNHLY and CDR2 is FYNNEI in the germline V gene. V gave up 2 bases and J gave up 6 bases; unmatched junction bases: 6. CDR3 DNA sequence: TGTGCCAGCAGTGAAAGCGGGGGGGCCTTCCCCGGGGAGCTGTTTTTT. Encoded protein: CASSESGGAFPGELFF.

The J gene is TRBJ2-3, the V gene TRBV5-4; D perhaps matches TRBD2 (6 bases). Germline V gives CDR1 SGHNT, CDR2 YYREEE (reference sequence). The V gene lost 2 bases and the J gene lost 4 bases, with 11 bases spanning the gap. The CDR3 extends over 14 amino acids. This chain's CDR3 is CASSFWGVADTQYF. In DNA form, the CDR3 reads TGTGCCAGCAGCTTCTGGGGGGTGGCAGATACGCAGTATTTT. Full variable domain (missing parts from reference TRBV5-4 and TRBJ2-3): ETGVTQSPTHLIKTRGQQVTLRCSSQSGHNTVSWYQQALGQGPQFIFQYYREEENGRGNFPPRFSGLQFPNYSSELNVNALELDDSALYLCASSFWGVADTQYFGPGTRLTVL.

V gene TRBV28 combines with J gene TRBJ2-5; TRBD2 might be the D (6 bases). Trimming left V 8 bases short and J 5 bases short, with 21 bases between. Germline V gene sequence: CDR1 MDHEN, CDR2 SYDVKM. The CDR3 contains 15 residues. CDR3: CASGVFGVGRETQYF. For the CDR3, the DNA is TGTGCCAGCGGAGTTTTTGGGGTTGGGAGGGAGACCCAGTACTTC.

The chain uses TRBV6-2 or TRBV6-3 and TRBJ2-7; tentatively, D is TRBD2 (5 bases). The CDR3 extends over 13 amino acids. CDR1 is MNHEY and CDR2 is SVGEGT in the germline V gene. Trimming left V 2 bases short and J 4 bases short, with 9 bases between. The CDR3 region has the DNA TGTGCCAGCAGTTACAGGACTTTTTACGAGCAGTACTTC. This translates into CASSYRTFYEQYF.

This clone was picked up one time. The chain uses TRBV11-3 and TRBJ2-2; tentatively, D is TRBD1 (6 bases). CDR3 size: 16 residues. The V end was cut by 2 bases, the J end by 3 bases, with 13 bases between. Germline CDR1 is SGHNT and CDR2 is YENEEA. CDR3 protein: CASSLFSRGDTGELFF. The CDR3 nucleotides are TGTGCCAGCAGCTTATTTTCCAGGGGTGACACCGGGGAGCTGTTTTTT. The full variable domain, with the rest looked up from reference TRBV11-3 and TRBJ2-2, is EAGVVQSPRYKIIEKKQPVAFWCNPISGHNTLYWYLQNLGQGPELLIRYENEEAVDDSQLPKDRFSAERLKGVDSTLKIQPAELGDSAVYLCASSLFSRGDTGELFFGEGSRLTVL.

Here the CDR3 reads CASSLVSHEQYF. CDR3 bases: TGTGCCAGCAGCTTAGTTTCCCACGAGCAGTACTTC. The rearrangement joins TRBV11-2 to TRBJ2-7; D ambiguous. The V gene lost 1 base and the J gene lost 5 bases, with 6 bases spanning the gap. The CDR3 totals 12 residues. Germline assignment: CDR1 SGHAT and CDR2 FQNNGV.

The rearrangement joins TRBV4-3 to TRBJ1-3; D is undetermined. This CDR3 region has 16 residues. Trimming removed 0 bases at V and 0 bases at J, with 9 bases between. Germline CDR1 is LGHNA and CDR2 is YSLEER. CDR3 in amino acids: CASSQDSESSGNTIYF. The CDR3 DNA reads as TGCGCCAGCAGCCAAGATTCGGAGAGCTCTGGAAACACCATATATTTT.

The chain recombines TRBV2 with TRBJ1-1; D is ambiguous. V lost 5 bases, J lost 2 bases, and 6 bases lay in between. Germline V gene sequence: CDR1 SNHLY, CDR2 FYNNEI. The CDR3 length is 12 residues. The CDR3 DNA is TGTGCCAGCAGTCAAGACAACACTGAAGCTTTCTTT. Protein sequence: CASSQDNTEAFF.

This chain uses TRBV29-1 with TRBJ1-2; 9 nucleotides line up with TRBD1. This CDR3 has 13 amino acids. Germline CDR1 and CDR2: SQVTM and ANQGSEA. J lost 2 bases, V lost 4 bases, and 2 bases had no gene match. In DNA, the CDR3 is TGCAGCGTTGGAGGGACAGGGAACTATGGCTACACCTTC. Residues: CSVGGTGNYGYTF.

The CDR3 sequence is CASSFRGGSYNEQFF. The CDR3 DNA is TGTGCCAGCAGCTTCAGGGGGGGCTCCTACAATGAGCAGTTCTTC. The genes are TRBV7-3 and TRBJ2-1; either TRBD1 or TRBD2 may supply D (7 bases each). Germline CDR1 is SGHTA and CDR2 is FQGTGA. The CDR3 is 15 amino acids. The V and J ends lost 3 bases and 0 bases respectively, with 9 bases between them.

The gene calls are TRBV7-2 and TRBJ1-2; 10 bases agree with TRBD1. After removal of 5 bases from V and 4 bases from J, the junction contained 7 bases not matched to a gene. The CDR3 has 15 amino acids. Germline CDR1 reads SGHTA; CDR2 reads FQGNSA. The chain's CDR3 is CASSQGQGDAYGYTF. Written as DNA, the CDR3 is TGTGCCAGCAGCCAAGGACAGGGGGATGCCTATGGCTACACCTTC.

The chain employs TRBV2 and TRBJ1-2, with 8 bases matching TRBD1. V shed 4 bases, J shed 4 bases, and the junction held 14 bases outside the gene matches. Germline values: CDR1 SNHLY, CDR2 FYNNEI. The CDR3 is made up of 17 amino acids. Here the CDR3 DNA reads TGTGCCAGCAGTGGGATGTCAGGGGGCGAGCGTAGCTATGGCTACACCTTC. Translated: CASSGMSGGERSYGYTF.

The chain joins TRBV28 to TRBJ1-2, with D tentatively TRBD1 (6 bases). This CDR3 is 14 amino acids long. Germline V gene lookup returns CDR1 MDHEN and CDR2 SYDVKM. The germline V and J ends were trimmed by 7 bases and 8 bases, with 20 bases remaining between them. The DNA for the CDR3 is TGTGCCAGCACCTTAGACTTGGGGGCTTGGGGCTACACCTTC. Encoded protein: CASTLDLGAWGYTF.

The CDR3 DNA follows: TGCGCCAGCAGCTTGGAAGGGCCGGCGAACACTGAAGCTTTCTTT. Its protein product is CASSLEGPANTEAFF. The chain joins TRBV5-1 to TRBJ1-1; D uncertain. V dropped 0 bases and J dropped 1 base, with 10 bases sitting between them. CDR3 length equals 15 residues. Germline V gene lookup returns CDR1 SGHRS and CDR2 YFSETQ. Full variable domain (remainder filled in from reference TRBV5-1 and TRBJ1-1): KAGVTQTPRYLIKTRGQQVTLSCSPISGHRSVSWYQQTPGQGLQFLFEYFSETQRNKGNFPGRFSGRQFSNSRSEMNVSTLELGDSALYLCASSLEGPANTEAFFGQGTRLTVV.

This chain uses TRBV6-1 with TRBJ2-5, with 9 bases fitting TRBD2. V dropped 2 bases and J dropped 5; count of bases not matched to a gene: 9. CDR3 length: 16 amino acids. Germline-derived CDR1 and CDR2 are MNHNS and SASEGT. CDR3 in amino acids: CASSELVASGAETQYF. Here the CDR3 DNA reads TGTGCCAGCAGTGAACTTGTGGCTAGCGGGGCGGAGACCCAGTACTTC.

The chain carries TRBV28 and TRBJ1-6, with D possibly being TRBD1 (6 bases). The CDR3 loop spans 14 amino acids. V was trimmed by 6 bases and J by 10 bases, leaving 16 bases between them. The germline V gene has CDR1 MDHEN and CDR2 SYDVKM. The CDR3 DNA sequence: TGTGCCAGCAGCCTAGGGGGGGTTCCCTCACCCCTCCACTTT. Translated, it gives CASSLGGVPSPLHF.

This chain uses TRBV6-5 with TRBJ1-6; TRBD1 aligns across 7 bases. The germline V gene encodes CDR1 MNHEY and CDR2 SVGAGI. This CDR3 comprises 15 residues. V lost 8 bases to trimming and J lost 6 bases; unmatched junction nucleotides: 10. The CDR3, as DNA: TGTGCCAGCGCAGGGGGAAACGCTTTTAATTCACCCCTCCACTTT. This sequence encodes CASAGGNAFNSPLHF.

This clone was seen a single time. Additional DNA sequences in this sample encode the identical CDR3. The V gene is TRBV18, the J gene TRBJ1-5, with D tentatively TRBD1 (5 bases). Germline V lookup: CDR1 KGHSH, CDR2 LQKENI. The CDR3 consists of 13 residues. The V end lost 3 bases, the J end lost 7 bases, and 10 bases lay between the germline ends. The DNA of the CDR3 is TGTGCCAGCTCACCGGGAAGGGACCAGCCCCAGCATTTT. As protein: CASSPGRDQPQHF.

J is TRBJ1-6 and V is TRBV6-1, with D possibly being TRBD1 (5 bases). The V and J ends lost 2 bases and 7 bases respectively, with 12 bases between them. The germline CDR1 and CDR2 sequences are MNHNS and SASEGT. The CDR3 is made up of 15 amino acids. The CDR3 nucleotides read TGTGCCAGCAGTGAAATGCTGGGGGAGAATTCACCCCTCCACTTT. Residues: CASSEMLGENSPLHF.

The rearrangement links TRBV11-2 to TRBJ2-2; 8 bases agree with TRBD2. The CDR3 contains 17 residues. Looked up from germline, CDR1 is SGHAT and CDR2 is FQNNGV. Trimming removed 5 bases from V and 2 bases from J; junction bases left unmatched: 10. The CDR3, as DNA: TGTGCCAGCAGCCTTGAGCCTAGCGGGCCTAACACCGGGGAGCTGTTTTTT. This gives the protein CASSLEPSGPNTGELFF.

This chain connects TRBV2 to TRBJ2-2, with 9 nucleotides matching TRBD2. CDR1 is SNHLY and CDR2 is FYNNEI in the germline V gene. This CDR3 comprises 17 residues. V lost 0 bases, J lost 4 bases, and 6 bases stayed unmatched. This CDR3 reads CASSEARAGGFTGELFF. CDR3 coding DNA: TGTGCCAGCAGTGAAGCGCGAGCGGGGGGATTCACCGGGGAGCTGTTTTTT.

J is TRBJ2-1 and V is TRBV4-2; D unresolved. This CDR3 is 12 amino acids long. Trimming shortened V by 4 bases and J by 6 bases, and 7 bases separated the two germline ends. Germline CDR1 LGHNA, CDR2 YNFKEQ. The CDR3 protein is CASSPPSNEQFF. The CDR3 region has the DNA TGTGCCAGCAGCCCCCCCAGCAATGAGCAGTTCTTC.

The chain uses TRBV6-1 and TRBJ2-3; possibly TRBD2 for D (6 bases). Germline CDR1 reads MNHNS; CDR2 reads SASEGT. V shed 1 base and J shed 6 bases, with 17 bases lying between them. The CDR3 has 16 amino acids. The CDR3 reads CASSEEFGPGRDTQYF. In DNA, the CDR3 is TGTGCCAGCAGTGAAGAGTTTGGGCCAGGGAGGGATACGCAGTATTTT.

The chain carries TRBV6-1 and TRBJ1-5; no definite D call. The V gene's germline CDR1 is MNHNS and CDR2 SASEGT. CDR3 size: 15 residues. V was cut by 2 bases and J by 7 bases, with 15 bases left in between. The CDR3 nucleotides read TGTGCCAGCAGTGAAAGATACACCCCGGGCCAGCCCCAGCATTTT. Translated: CASSERYTPGQPQHF.